This TCR beta chain originates from a study of blood T cell repertoires in COVID-19. The CDR3 loop spans 13 amino acids. Trimming cost V 6 bases and J 5 bases, with 13 bases left between them. Germline V gene lookup returns CDR1 MDHEN and CDR2 SYDVKM. Here immunoSEQ multiplex PCR was the method, and the copy in TCRdb shows in-frame clones only, minus some. Of 98,000 or so clones in the sample, roughly 85% were seen once. The specimen sequenced was peripheral blood. The gene calls are TRBV28 and TRBJ1-1; D is possibly TRBD1 (6 bases). The TCR sequence derives from a human donor in a cohort sampled during active COVID-19. In DNA form, the CDR3 reads TGTGCCAGCAGACTAGGGACATCGACTGAAGCTTTCTTT. This translates into CASRLGTSTEAFF.